This T cell receptor (beta chain) was sequenced in a study of blood T cell repertoires in COVID-19 (dated by TCRdb to the early 2020s). About the full investigation: The collaborator samples originated in the United States, Italy and Spain and spanned the acute and convalescent phases of COVID-19. The material from the prospective study consisted of cDNA or gDNA derived from T cells, B-cell-depleted T cells, or PBMCs. Subjects who had been exposed to COVID-19, were actively infected with it, or had recovered from it provided the deeply sampled blood TCRbeta repertoires that made up the dataset. The repertoires were made available in a free public database intended to serve as a resource for research on the immune response to SARS-CoV-2. The samples were drawn from the first 160 participants of the ongoing ImmuneRACE study and from 950 to 1,500 subjects provided by 6 global collaborators. A de-identified subject ID, COVID-19 status, age in years and sex were almost always included in the sample metadata. Where available, HLA class I and class II types were obtained from metadata supplied by the sample provider rather than from assay-based typing. The full study reports these points: Clinical and demographic metadata were provided uncurated, with the amount varying by source and participant.

Whole blood was collected in K2EDTA tubes by collaborating institutions according to the institutions' own protocols. For TCRbeta analysis, collaborators shipped samples in one of three forms: frozen whole blood, isolated PBMCs, or DNA extracted from either of those sample types. As encoded in the germline V gene, CDR1 is MNHEY while CDR2 is SVGAGI. There are 16 amino acids in the CDR3, from cysteine to phenylalanine inclusive. Of the read, only the CDR3 DNA is kept; its 48 bases are in frame from base 1. Unmatched junction bases come to 9, with V trimmed by 0 bases and J by 10 bases. Note on this clone: Its antigen is unknown. No qualities accompany the bases; no much larger clone lies one base away.

The immunoSEQ Assay, a bias-controlled multiplex PCR, was used to amplify TCRbeta CDR3 regions from genomic DNA. For the original study's pipeline: The number of nucleated cells in each sample was estimated by amplification of reference gene primers within the assay. Sequence reads were collapsed and filtered to measure the absolute abundance of every unique TCRbeta CDR3 rearrangement. For each sample, productive Simpson clonality was calculated by taking the square root of Simpson's diversity index across productive rearrangements. Here the immuneACCESS table is served through TCRdb, limited to in-frame sequences with V and J called. Missing clones are a known gap in these copies; in checked studies unresolved V genes cover under half, and the rest lacks a known reason. V and J calls and clone size are as listed in that table; D and trimming were resolved from the DNA. The sample table shows approximately 150,000 clones, and about four fifths are seen once. Together, the top ten hold 8% to 13% of the sample.

Sequencing was carried out using peripheral blood. The chain uses TRBV6-5 and TRBJ1-4; 9 junctional bases match TRBD1. This clonotype was sampled from a man aged 60 to 75 with active or convalescent COVID-19. The encoded CDR3 is CASSYSTRTGVGKLFF. The sequenced DNA: TGTGCCAGCAGTTACTCGACAAGGACAGGGGTCGGAAAACTGTTTTTT.